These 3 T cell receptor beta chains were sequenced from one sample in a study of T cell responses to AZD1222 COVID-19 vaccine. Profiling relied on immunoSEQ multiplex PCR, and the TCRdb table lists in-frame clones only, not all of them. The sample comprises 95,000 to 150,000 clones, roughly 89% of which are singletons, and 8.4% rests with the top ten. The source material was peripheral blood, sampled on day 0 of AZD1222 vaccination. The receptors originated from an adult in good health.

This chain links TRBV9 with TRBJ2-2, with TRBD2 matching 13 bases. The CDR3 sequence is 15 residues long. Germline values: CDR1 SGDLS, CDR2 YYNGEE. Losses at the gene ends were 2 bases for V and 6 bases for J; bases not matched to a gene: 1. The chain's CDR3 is CASSVTSGGSGELFF. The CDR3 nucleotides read TGTGCCAGCAGCGTGACTAGCGGGGGGTCCGGGGAGCTGTTTTTT. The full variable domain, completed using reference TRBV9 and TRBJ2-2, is DSGVTQTPKHLITATGQRVTLRCSPRSGDLSVYWYQQSLDQGLQFLIQYYNGEERAKGNILERFSAQQFPDLHSELNLSSLELGDSALYFCASSVTSGGSGELFFGEGSRLTVL.

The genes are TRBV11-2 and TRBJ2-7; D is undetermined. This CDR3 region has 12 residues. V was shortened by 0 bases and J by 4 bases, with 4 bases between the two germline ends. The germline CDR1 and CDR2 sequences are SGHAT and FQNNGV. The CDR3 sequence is CASSLELYEQYF. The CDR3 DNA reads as TGTGCCAGCAGCTTAGAGTTATACGAGCAGTACTTC.

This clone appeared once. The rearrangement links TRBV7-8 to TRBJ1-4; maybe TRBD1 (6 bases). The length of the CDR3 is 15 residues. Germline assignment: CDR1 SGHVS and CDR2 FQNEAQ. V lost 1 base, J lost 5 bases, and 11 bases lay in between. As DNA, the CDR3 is TGTGCCAGCAGCTTAGTGGGACACAGAAATGAAAAACTGTTTTTT. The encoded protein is CASSLVGHRNEKLFF.